The 16 T cell receptor beta chains presented below share a single source sample, sequenced in a study. Cells sorted as Tregs were CD4+, CD25+ and CD127-/low. TCRdb itself ran the 5' RACE reads through MiXCR, one entry per CDR3 protein. Of about 40,000 distinct CDR3 sequences in the sample, around 20% were seen once. Sequenced sample: Tregs sorted from blood. These receptors all come from a female donor with breast cancer.

The chain recombines TRBV28 with TRBJ2-5; 9 nucleotides align to TRBD1. The CDR3 contains 14 residues. Losses at the gene ends were 5 bases for V and 2 bases for J; bases not matched to a gene: 3. CDR1 and CDR2 from the germline V gene are MDHEN and SYDVKM. The CDR3 sequence: CASSAGTGQETQYF. The CDR3, as DNA: TGTGCCAGCAGTGCTGGGACAGGGCAAGAGACCCAGTACTTC.

Only a few counts were recorded for this clonotype. V is TRBV7-9 and J is TRBJ2-5; TRBD2 agrees at 7 bases. The CDR3 is 16 amino acids. Germline V CDR1 and CDR2: SEHNR, FQNEAQ (reference sequence). With V trimmed by 1 base and J by 5 bases, 10 bases remained unmatched. The CDR3 coding sequence is TGTGCCAGCAGCTTAGTTGTGACTAGCCTCGCGGAGACCCAGTACTTC. This gives the protein CASSLVVTSLAETQYF.

The table lists this clonotype with a few counts. The chain uses TRBV7-6 and TRBJ2-7; D gene unclear. The CDR3 spans 14 residues. Trimming took 2 bases from V and 4 from J, leaving 12 bases between them. The germline V gene has CDR1 SGHVS and CDR2 FNYEAQ. In DNA form, the CDR3 reads TGTGCCAGCAGCTTACAGGCAAATGGGTACGAGCAGTACTTC. Residues: CASSLQANGYEQYF.

The chain couples TRBV11-2 to TRBJ2-4; 7 nucleotides agree with TRBD2. After removal of 1 base from V and 4 bases from J, the junction contained 4 bases not matched to a gene. CDR3 length: 15 residues. Per the germline V gene, CDR1 is SGHAT and CDR2 is FQNNGV. Here the CDR3 DNA reads TGTGCCAGCAGCTTAGGTGCTAGCGGTAAAAACATTCAGTACTTC. Its translation: CASSLGASGKNIQYF.

Regarding this clonotype: A read error may produce the germline difference seen at one junction end. The V gene is TRBV4-1, the J gene TRBJ2-1, with TRBD2 as a possible D gene (6 bases). Germline V gene data show CDR1 as MGHRA and CDR2 as YSYEKL. The CDR3 has 15 residues. For the CDR3, the DNA is TGCGCCAGCGGCCAAGACGGGAGACGCCAGGATGAGCAGTTCTTC. This translates into CASGQDGRRQDEQFF.

This chain connects TRBV9 to TRBJ2-1; 7 bases match TRBD1. The CDR3 has 15 amino acids. Germline loops: CDR1 SGDLS, CDR2 YYNGEE. V was pared by 0 bases and J by 5 bases, with 5 bases of the junction left unmatched. The CDR3 coding sequence is TGTGCCAGCAGCGTAGGAGGGGGCAGCGACAATGAGCAGTTCTTC. It codes for CASSVGGGSDNEQFF.

Concerning this clonotype itself: Mismatch with germline at one junction end may stem from a read error. The chain joins TRBV28 to TRBJ1-5, with TRBD1 identical over 8 bases. The germline gives CDR1 MDHEN, CDR2 SYDVKM. The CDR3 length is 14 residues. The CDR3 sequence is CANSSRGLGQPQHF. CDR3 nucleotide sequence: TGTGCCAACAGTTCCAGGGGGCTCGGTCAGCCCCAGCATTTT.

Only a few counts were recorded for this clonotype. The chain links TRBV5-1 to TRBJ2-7, with 9 bases identical to TRBD2. V dropped 1 base and J dropped 1; count of bases not matched to a gene: 0. The CDR3 is 14 amino acids. From germline, CDR1 is SGHRS and CDR2 YFSETQ. CDR3 DNA: TGCGCCAGCAGCTTGACTAGCGGGTCCTACGAGCAGTACTTC. This encodes CASSLTSGSYEQYF. The full variable domain, rest sourced from reference TRBV5-1 and TRBJ2-7, is KAGVTQTPRYLIKTRGQQVTLSCSPISGHRSVSWYQQTPGQGLQFLFEYFSETQRNKGNFPGRFSGRQFSNSRSEMNVSTLELGDSALYLCASSLTSGSYEQYFGPGTRLTVT.

On this clonotype: A much larger clone is a single base away; this may be a read error. V usage is TRBV27 and J usage is TRBJ2-1, with a weak D call TRBD2 (6 bases). This CDR3 contains 15 residues. V lost 6 bases, J lost 5 bases, and 17 bases lay in between. CDR1 and CDR2 (germline): MNHEY, SMNVEV (reference sequence). The CDR3 loop reads CASRLEAGLNNEQFF. In nucleotides, the CDR3 is TGTGCCAGCAGGTTGGAGGCGGGACTTAACAATGAGCAGTTCTTC.

Note on this clonotype: This clone may be a read error of a much larger clone one base away. V usage is TRBV6-1 and J usage is TRBJ2-1; D is unresolved. Germline loops: CDR1 MNHNS, CDR2 SASEGT. This CDR3 has 15 amino acids. V lost 2 bases and J lost 9, with 17 bases in between. The CDR3 here is CASSETYYPFSEQFF. The CDR3 DNA is TGTGCCAGCAGTGAAACTTACTATCCCTTCAGTGAGCAGTTCTTC.

The chain has TRBV2 and TRBJ2-7; 7 bases agree with TRBD1. Trimming removed 6 bases from V and 1 base from J; junction bases left unmatched: 6. The CDR3 length is 14 residues. Germline values: CDR1 SNHLY, CDR2 FYNNEI. The chain's CDR3 is CASRNTGESYEQYF. CDR3 nucleotides: TGTGCCAGCAGAAATACAGGGGAATCCTACGAGCAGTACTTC. The full variable domain, in which reference TRBV2 and TRBJ2-7 provide the parts outside the CDR3, is EPEVTQTPSHQVTQMGQEVILRCVPISNHLYFYWYRQILGQKVEFLVSFYNNEISEKSEIFDDQFSVERPDGSNFTLKIRSTKLEDSAMYFCASRNTGESYEQYFGPGTRLTVT.

Turning to this clonotype: A much larger clone sits a single nucleotide away, making a read error possible. J is TRBJ2-1 and V is TRBV4-1, with TRBD2 matching over 8 bases. This CDR3 region has 16 residues. CDR1 MGHRA and CDR2 YSYEKL come from the germline V gene. V lost 1 base to trimming and J lost 9 bases; unmatched junction nucleotides: 11. Here the CDR3 reads CASSQVAPAGVAEQFF. The CDR3 DNA reads TGCGCCAGCAGCCAAGTAGCCCCAGCGGGAGTGGCTGAGCAGTTCTTC.

The chain carries TRBV24-1 and TRBJ2-1; 7 nucleotides align to TRBD2. The CDR3 length is 16 residues. Unmatched junction bases numbered 8, after V lost 4 bases and J lost 3 bases. CDR1 is KGHDR, CDR2 SFDVKD, per germline. The CDR3 is CATSDGAGISYNEQFF. In nucleotides, the CDR3 is TGTGCCACCAGTGACGGAGCGGGGATAAGCTACAATGAGCAGTTCTTC.

This chain connects TRBV9 to TRBJ2-1; 7 nucleotides align to TRBD1. This CDR3 region has 13 residues. With 4 bases clipped from V and 9 bases from J, the junction kept 7 bases outside the gene matches. Germline loops: CDR1 SGDLS, CDR2 YYNGEE. CDR3 residues: CASSRQGTPEQFF. In DNA, the CDR3 is TGTGCCAGCAGCAGACAGGGAACCCCTGAGCAGTTCTTC.

This clonotype has ten or more counts. J is TRBJ2-7 and V is TRBV4-1, with D tentatively TRBD1 (6 bases). Germline values: CDR1 MGHRA, CDR2 YSYEKL. V lost 3 bases and J 0 bases, leaving 18 bases between the germline ends. CDR3 size: 17 residues. This CDR3 reads CASSQLVGQRSSYEQYF. Here the CDR3 DNA reads TGCGCCAGCAGCCAGCTCGTTGGACAGCGGAGCTCCTACGAGCAGTACTTC.

This clonotype occurred many times. This rearrangement joins TRBV14 to TRBJ2-5; no clear D gene. Germline-derived CDR1 and CDR2 are SGHDN and FVKESK. CDR3 length equals 16 residues. The germline V and J ends were trimmed by 0 bases and 4 bases, with 15 bases remaining between them. The CDR3 bases are TGTGCCAGCAGCCAAGACACGGCAGGCCCCCTAGAGACCCAGTACTTC. This translates into CASSQDTAGPLETQYF.